This section outlines one TCR beta chain sequence together with its context. No antigen is known for it. The authors prepared the TCRbeta library with unique molecular identifiers. TCRdb recomputed calls from the PCR reads with MiXCR, one row per CDR3 protein. The sample gives 450,000 to 550,000 distinct CDR3 sequences, about 10% of which show up once; about 14% is in the top ten. This sample stems from a study of T-cell reconstitution after alpha-beta-depleted transplantation in children. The study, taken as a whole, reports: As was reported, about two months after transplant, alpha-beta T cells came from several hundred expanded graft clones.

Trimming took 3 bases from V and 6 from J, leaving 12 bases between them. This CDR3 spans 14 amino acids. Germline assignment: CDR1 SGHAT and CDR2 FQNNGV. Material: PBMCs, mostly from graft donor cells, obtained 180 days after TCRalphabeta/CD19-depleted stem cell transplant. The TCR sequence derives from a female patient aged 2-15 years who had a stem cell transplant for aplastic anemia, so the T cells may come from the graft donor. V and J are TRBV11-2 and TRBJ2-1; D gene uncertain. CDR3 amino acids: CASSFVERANEQFF. CDR3 bases: TGTGCCAGCAGCTTTGTTGAGCGAGCCAATGAGCAGTTCTTC.